This paragraph reports one T cell receptor beta chain. The sample belongs to a study of shared clonotypes between healthy human individuals. Germline trimming cut 6 bases from V and 5 bases from J; bases unmatched to any gene: 7. CDR1 is SGHRS, CDR2 YFSETQ, per germline. The CDR3 length is 14 residues. Data came from immunoSEQ multiplex PCR; TCRdb stores just in-frame clones and leaves some out. The sample shows 950,000 to 1,100,000 clones, around 74% of them seen only once. V usage is TRBV5-1 and J usage is TRBJ1-4; 7 bases match TRBD1. The sequence was obtained from a man aged 18 to 29 in good health. The sequenced material came from memory CD4+ T cells sorted from blood. The subset is: CD45RA-negative fraction. The CDR3: CASTPGQRNEKLFF. Written as DNA, the CDR3 is TGCGCCAGCACCCCGGGACAGCGGAATGAAAAACTGTTTTTT.